This T cell receptor (beta chain) was found in a study of neurological immune-mediated disorders. Time point denoted: longitudinal time-point 3. Study outcomes and limitations: The most TCR clonal expansion was seen in HTLV-1-associated myelopathy, whereas the least was seen in multiple sclerosis, below the level in healthy controls. Private repertoires in all groups were suggested by the absence of shared CDR3 amino acid sequences among expanded clones across subjects.

The trim removed 2 bases at V and 4 bases at J, leaving 8 bases unmatched. Germline loops: CDR1 MDHEN, CDR2 SYDVKM. The CDR3 has 16 amino acids. Synthesis of cDNA used 5'RACE (with 10-nucleotide random UMIs). TCRdb passed the 5' RACE reads through MiXCR, listing each CDR3 protein once. Among roughly 50,000 distinct CDR3 sequences listed, 9.5% to 15% were seen once. This clonotype appeared many times. Its cognate antigen is unknown. The material sequenced was PBMCs. This sequence originates from a male donor with HTLV-1-associated myelopathy (HAM/TSP). This rearrangement joins TRBV28 to TRBJ1-3; 7 bases line up with TRBD1. This CDR3 reads CASSLRRDSWGNTIYF. DNA of the CDR3: TGTGCCAGCAGTTTACGCCGGGACAGTTGGGGAAACACCATATATTTT.